This T cell receptor beta chain is from a study of Tregs in tolerant kidney transplant recipients. Regarding the study as a whole: No direct test of biological reproducibility was done here. Few patients were studied, so findings need validation in larger groups. Activated donor B cell expansion appeared to reveal the most relevant donor-specific TCRbeta repertoire.

Sequenced by immunoSEQ multiplex PCR; TCRdb stores in-frame clones only, minus some. The sample carries about 50,000 clones, approximately 90% recorded once. V was trimmed by 6 bases and J by 0 bases, leaving 12 bases between them. This CDR3 has 15 residues. Germline CDR1 and CDR2: MNHEY and SVGAGI. Mixed chimerism was transient after nonmyeloablative marrow transplants from related graft donors. Unstimulated Tregs (CD4+CD25+CD127-) and CD4+CD25- non-Tregs were sorted from PBMCs. A note on this clone: Its antigen is unidentified.

The source is a human patient who received a combined kidney and bone marrow transplant. The graft donor may be the source of some T cells. Sequenced here: CD8+ T cells from blood (PBMCs), sampled 12 months after the transplant. The V call is TRBV6-5, the J call TRBJ1-5, with D uncertain. CDR3: CASRVSGDSNQPQHF. As DNA, the CDR3 is TGTGCCAGCAGAGTTTCCGGTGATAGCAATCAGCCCCAGCATTTT.